One sample yielded the 5 T cell receptor beta chains listed below, sequenced in a study of CD8+CD57+ T cells in acquired aplastic anemia. All patients picked for sequencing had shown, by flow cytometry, an expansion of CD8+CD57+ cells. TCR beta VDJ and CDR3 were profiled, and genomic DNA was the template. TCRdb re-derived calls from the reads in MiXCR, one entry per CDR3 protein. The sample lists under 350,000 distinct CDR3 sequences; approximately 60% were seen once. Input material: sorted CD4+, CD8+, or CD8+CD57+ T cells (not recorded which) from PBMCs. All receptors derive from a human donor with aplastic anemia.

The V gene is TRBV29-1, the J gene TRBJ2-1, with D perhaps given as TRBD1 or TRBD2 (5 bases each). The CDR3 is 12 residues long. V lost 3 bases and J 9 bases, leaving 12 bases between the germline ends. Germline CDR1 is SQVTM and CDR2 is ANQGSEA. The CDR3 here is CSVEVMGPEQFF. The CDR3 DNA reads TGCAGCGTTGAGGTCATGGGACCTGAGCAGTTCTTC.

The chain joins TRBV20-1 to TRBJ1-1; D unclear. There are 11 residues in the CDR3. The germline CDR1 and CDR2 sequences are DFQATT and SNEGSKA (reference sequence). CDR3 region: CSVGGAGEAFF. The CDR3 coding sequence is TGCAGCGTAGGTGGAGCAGGTGAAGCTTTCTTT.

As concerns this clonotype: Given a much more abundant clone one base away, this may be a read error. A read error is likely, as this CDR3 ends without the conserved phenylalanine or tryptophan. The V call is TRBV6-5, the J call TRBJ1-5, with a tentative D call TRBD1 (6 bases). Germline V CDR1 and CDR2: MNHEY, SVGAGI. This CDR3 has 15 amino acids. The V end was cut by 5 bases, the J end by 5 bases, with 16 bases between. In DNA, the CDR3 is TGTGCCAGCAGTCCTCGACAGGCATTAGATCAGCCCCAGCATCTT. This encodes CASSPRQALDQPQHL.

The chain uses TRBV10-1 and TRBJ1-5; the match to TRBD1 covers 9 bases. V shed 6 bases, J shed 1 base, and the junction held 4 bases outside the gene matches. Germline CDR1 and CDR2: WNHNN and SYGVQD (reference sequence). The CDR3 totals 15 residues. CDR3 residues: CASRKQGASNQPQHF. The CDR3 nucleotides are TGCGCCAGCAGGAAACAGGGGGCGAGCAATCAGCCCCAGCATTTT.

To note about this clonotype: A read error is possible here, since a much larger clone lies one base away. The final CDR3 position lacks the conserved phenylalanine or tryptophan, pointing to a likely read error. The chain joins TRBV5-1 to TRBJ1-1; no clear D. Trimming shortened V by 4 bases and J by 4 bases, and 11 bases separated the two germline ends. Germline V lookup: CDR1 SGHRS, CDR2 YFSETQ. The CDR3 has 13 residues. The CDR3 DNA sequence: TGCGCCAGCAGCCTCATACGGGGCACTGAAGCTTTCTCT. Protein product: CASSLIRGTEAFS.